One sample yielded the 16 T cell receptor beta chains listed below, sequenced in a study of persistence of HIV-infected CD4 T cells. For these receptors, no antigen is known. Sequencing used immunoSEQ version 4 in survey mode. Produced via immunoSEQ multiplex PCR; TCRdb's table is partial and in-frame only. Of 25,000 to 35,000 clones in the sample, about four fifths are singletons; the top ten hold roughly 0.9%. Stimulation used approximately 9.6 ug/mL lysate from CMV-infected fibroblasts. Sorted nonresponding memory CD4+ T cells were CD40L-negative, CD69-negative, CD45RO-high. This sample comprised CD4+ T cells sorted from PBMCs after approximately 19-hour stimulation, obtained from a patient who received antiretroviral therapy. Source of these receptors: an adult man with HIV who was CMV-seropositive.

The rearrangement joins TRBV10-3 to TRBJ2-6; 11 bases are shared with TRBD1. V lost 4 bases, J lost 1 base, and 9 bases stayed unmatched. The CDR3 spans 19 residues. Looked up from germline, CDR1 is ENHRY and CDR2 is SYGVKD. The CDR3 here is CAISGQPGQGGSGANVLTF. In DNA, the CDR3 is TGTGCCATCAGTGGCCAACCGGGACAGGGGGGATCTGGGGCCAACGTCCTGACTTTC.

The V call is TRBV6-5, the J call TRBJ1-2, with D possibly matching TRBD1 (5 bases). CDR1 is MNHEY, CDR2 SVGAGI, per germline. V lost 5 bases and J lost 0, with 10 bases in between. CDR3 length: 14 amino acids. The CDR3 sequence is CASSRGGANYGYTF. CDR3 in DNA: TGTGCCAGCAGTCGGGGGGGGGCTAACTATGGCTACACCTTC.

This chain uses TRBV19 with TRBJ1-3; D gene unclear. This CDR3 is 16 amino acids long. Germline CDR1 and CDR2: LNHDA and SQIVND (reference sequence). V shed 1 base and J shed 0 bases, with 10 bases lying between them. The CDR3 sequence: CASSIGSRSSGNTIYF. CDR3 in DNA: TGTGCCAGTAGTATAGGTAGCCGGAGCTCTGGAAACACCATATATTTT.

As for this clone: Within the sample, other DNA sequences also encode this same CDR3. The rearrangement joins TRBV3-1 (or the pseudogene TRBV3-2) to TRBJ2-7, with no clear D. CDR3 size: 13 residues. Trimming removed 0 bases at V and 4 bases at J, with 7 bases between. Looked up from germline, CDR1 is LGHDT and CDR2 is YNNKEL (reference sequence). CDR3 in amino acids: CASSQDVRYEQYF. The CDR3 DNA follows: TGTGCCAGCAGCCAAGATGTGAGGTACGAGCAGTACTTC.

The chain uses TRBV7-9 and TRBJ2-1, with 7 bases fitting TRBD1. CDR1 is SEHNR and CDR2 is FQNEAQ in the germline V gene (reference sequence). Unmatched junction bases numbered 17, after V lost 3 bases and J lost 3 bases. There are 19 residues in the CDR3. The chain's CDR3 is CASSFPTGMRRRVYNEQFF. CDR3 bases: TGTGCCAGCAGCTTCCCGACAGGGATGAGGCGGAGAGTCTACAATGAGCAGTTCTTC.

The chain links TRBV4-2 to TRBJ2-5; 14 positions match TRBD2. The germline gives CDR1 LGHNA, CDR2 YNFKEQ. V lost 4 bases and J lost 3; bases outside the gene matches: 4. This CDR3 is built from 16 residues. CDR3 nucleotide sequence: TGTGCCAGCAGCCCCTGGACTAGCGGGGGGAAAGAGACCCAGTACTTC. Translated: CASSPWTSGGKETQYF.

The gene calls are TRBV5-4 and TRBJ2-5; D is possibly TRBD1 or TRBD2 (6 bases each). The germline CDR1 and CDR2 sequences are SGHNT and YYREEE (reference sequence). The CDR3 runs 15 residues. V was trimmed by 1 base and J by 5 bases, leaving 15 bases between them. Written as DNA, the CDR3 is TGTGCCAGCAGCTTGTCCTCGGGGGCCAGGGAGACCCAGTACTTC. Translating it yields CASSLSSGARETQYF.

The chain is built from TRBV7-9 and TRBJ2-7; maybe TRBD1 (6 bases). The germline CDR1 and CDR2 sequences are SEHNR and FQNEAQ (reference sequence). Trimming left V 4 bases short and J 6 bases short, with 16 bases between. The CDR3 spans 14 residues. CDR3 DNA sequence: TGTGCCAGCAGCTGGCAGGGGAGAAGGGCCGAGCAGTACTTC. Translation: CASSWQGRRAEQYF. The whole variable domain, remainder taken from reference TRBV7-9 and TRBJ2-7, is DTGVSQNPRHKITKRGQNVTFRCDPISEHNRLYWYRQTLGQGPEFLTYFQNEAQLEKSRLLSDRFSAERPKGSFSTLEIQRTEQGDSAMYLCASSWQGRRAEQYFGPGTRLTVT.

This clone was seen only a few times. The chain joins TRBV6-5 to TRBJ2-7; 7 positions match TRBD2. The CDR3 covers 15 residues. Per germline, CDR1 MNHEY and CDR2 SVGAGI. The V segment lost 2 bases and the J segment 0 bases; nucleotides outside the gene matches: 4. DNA of the CDR3: TGTGCCAGCAGTTACGGTAGCGGGCGCTCCTACGAGCAGTACTTC. Protein product: CASSYGSGRSYEQYF.

The chain links TRBV18 to TRBJ2-3, with TRBD2 matching over 12 bases. Germline V lookup: CDR1 KGHSH, CDR2 LQKENI. Trimming removed 0 bases from V and 4 bases from J; junction bases left unmatched: 2. The CDR3 loop spans 16 amino acids. In nucleotides, the CDR3 is TGTGCCAGCTCACCACCGGGACTAGCGGGCCCAGATACGCAGTATTTT. Protein product: CASSPPGLAGPDTQYF. Full variable domain (rest looked up from reference TRBV18 and TRBJ2-3): NAGVMQNPRHLVRRRGQEARLRCSPMKGHSHVYWYRQLPEEGLKFMVYLQKENIIDESGMPKERFSAEFPKEGPSILRIQQVVRGDSAAYFCASSPPGLAGPDTQYFGPGTRLTVL.

This chain links TRBV18 with TRBJ2-2; D perhaps matches TRBD2 (5 bases). The CDR3 contains 13 residues. Trimming removed 2 bases from V and 6 bases from J, with 7 bases in between. The germline V gene has CDR1 KGHSH and CDR2 LQKENI. CDR3 nucleotide sequence: TGTGCCAGCTCACCAATGAGGGCCGGGGAGCTGTTTTTT. Its translation: CASSPMRAGELFF.

CDR3: CASSPTGFSYEQYF. In nucleotides, the CDR3 is TGTGCCAGCTCCCCTACAGGGTTCTCCTACGAGCAGTACTTC. This chain connects TRBV18 to TRBJ2-7, with D tentatively TRBD1 (6 bases). Germline CDR1 and CDR2: KGHSH and LQKENI. V dropped 6 bases and J dropped 0 bases, with 12 bases sitting between them. This CDR3 has 14 residues.

This clone showed up just a few times. The chain combines TRBV4-2 with TRBJ2-5; 11 bases are a match to TRBD2. Germline loops: CDR1 LGHNA, CDR2 YNFKEQ. Trimming removed 5 bases from V and 2 bases from J; junction bases left unmatched: 10. The CDR3 loop spans 17 amino acids. The CDR3 loop reads CASSSLAGGRLQETQYF. As DNA, the CDR3 is TGTGCCAGCAGCTCCCTAGCGGGGGGCCGATTACAAGAGACCCAGTACTTC.

This clone was picked up one time. This chain connects TRBV4-3 to TRBJ2-1; perhaps TRBD1 as D (5 bases). The V gene's germline CDR1 is LGHNA and CDR2 YSLEER. The CDR3 covers 13 residues. V lost 10 bases and J lost 4, with 14 bases in between. The DNA for the CDR3 is TGCGCCACCTCCCAGGGAAGATACAATGAGCAGTTCTTC. It codes for CATSQGRYNEQFF.

This sequence joins TRBV6-5 and TRBJ1-3; D is unclear. The length of the CDR3 is 13 residues. V was shortened by 6 bases and J by 4 bases, with 10 bases between the two germline ends. CDR1 and CDR2 from the germline V gene are MNHEY and SVGAGI. CDR3 residues: CASRDRRGNTIYF. CDR3 nucleotide sequence: TGTGCCAGCAGAGATCGACGGGGAAACACCATATATTTT.

The V call is TRBV3-1 (or the pseudogene TRBV3-2), the J call TRBJ1-1, with a weak D call TRBD1 (6 bases). V was clipped by 4 bases and J by 5 bases, with 14 bases between them. The CDR3 covers 14 residues. Germline values: CDR1 LGHDT, CDR2 YNNKEL (reference sequence). Here the CDR3 reads CASSPLKGGTEAFF. The DNA for the CDR3 is TGTGCCAGCAGCCCCCTGAAGGGGGGGACTGAAGCTTTCTTT.